This TCR beta chain was documented in a study of T cell responses to AZD1222 COVID-19 vaccine. The repertoire was sequenced with immunoSEQ multiplex PCR; TCRdb's copy has only in-frame clones and lacks some. The table has roughly 190,000 clones, 80% to 95% seen once; the top ten hold 3.5% to 4.5%. The CDR3 totals 12 residues. With 6 bases removed from V and 7 bases from J, the gap between germline ends came to 12 bases. Germline assignment: CDR1 SGHDN and CDR2 FVKESK. Sample: peripheral blood, taken on day 0 of AZD1222 vaccination. This chain uses TRBV14 with TRBJ1-2; no clear D. The receptor was isolated from an adult in good health. CDR3 loop: CASSRGGGGYTF. CDR3 sequence (DNA): TGTGCCAGCAGTCGGGGAGGCGGTGGCTACACCTTC.